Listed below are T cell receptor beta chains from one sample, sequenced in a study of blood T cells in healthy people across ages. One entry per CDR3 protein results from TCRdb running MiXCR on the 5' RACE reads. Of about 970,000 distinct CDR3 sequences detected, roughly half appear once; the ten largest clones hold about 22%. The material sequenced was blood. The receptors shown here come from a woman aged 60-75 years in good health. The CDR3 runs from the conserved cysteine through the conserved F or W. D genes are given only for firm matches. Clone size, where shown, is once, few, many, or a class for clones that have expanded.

cdr3_nt: TGCAGTGCTAGCCTAGGGTCACCTAATTCACCCCTCCACTTT; cdr3_aa: CSASLGSPNSPLHF; d_call: .; j_call: TRBJ1-6; v_call: TRBV20-1; clone_size: .
cdr3_nt: TGTGCCTGGAGCCAGGGGGGGGGTCAAGAGACCCAGTACTTC; cdr3_aa: CAWSQGGGQETQYF; d_call: .; j_call: TRBJ2-5; v_call: TRBV30; clone_size: .
cdr3_nt: TGCGCCAGCAGCCCGGAGACAGGGGGAATCGAGACCCAGTACTTC; cdr3_aa: CASSPETGGIETQYF; d_call: TRBD1; j_call: TRBJ2-5; v_call: TRBV5-1; clone_size: .
cdr3_nt: TGTGCCACCTTCCGACGTGACGTCTATGGCTACACCTTC; cdr3_aa: CATFRRDVYGYTF; d_call: .; j_call: TRBJ1-2; v_call: TRBV28; clone_size: many
cdr3_nt: TGTGCCAGCAGCCGACAACTTCTAGGGGTCTATGGCTACACCTTC; cdr3_aa: CASSRQLLGVYGYTF; d_call: .; j_call: TRBJ1-2; v_call: TRBV7-9; clone_size: .
cdr3_nt: TGTGCCAGCACCTCCGGGACAGAGTCCGGGGAGCTGTTTTTT; cdr3_aa: CASTSGTESGELFF; d_call: TRBD1; j_call: TRBJ2-2; v_call: TRBV6-2/TRBV6-3; clone_size: few
cdr3_nt: TGTGCCAGCAGCTTCCGGGACAGAAATGAAAAACTGTTTTTT; cdr3_aa: CASSFRDRNEKLFF; d_call: TRBD1; j_call: TRBJ1-4; v_call: TRBV7-9; clone_size: few
cdr3_nt: TGCAGCGTTGATTCAGGGGGGGAGACCCAGTACTTC; cdr3_aa: CSVDSGGETQYF; d_call: .; j_call: TRBJ2-5; v_call: TRBV29-1; clone_size: .
cdr3_nt: TGTGCCAGCAGTGGGACTAGCGGGGCCAATGAGCAGTTCTTC; cdr3_aa: CASSGTSGANEQFF; d_call: TRBD2; j_call: TRBJ2-1; v_call: TRBV6-4; clone_size: .
cdr3_nt: TGTGCCAGCAGATCTGATCCTTCGGGACCCCTCAATGAGCAGTACTTC; cdr3_aa: CASRSDPSGPLNEQYF; d_call: .; j_call: TRBJ2-5; v_call: TRBV12-3/TRBV12-4; clone_size: .
cdr3_nt: TGCAGCTCTGGGGAGGGGGGTCTGGGGCAGTTCTTC; cdr3_aa: CSSGEGGLGQFF; d_call: .; j_call: TRBJ2-1; v_call: TRBV29-1; clone_size: .
cdr3_nt: TGCGCCAGCAGCCCCGGAAGGTATCGGCAGAGCCACTACAATGAGCAGTTCTTC; cdr3_aa: CASSPGRYRQSHYNEQFF; d_call: .; j_call: TRBJ2-1; v_call: TRBV4-1; clone_size: .
cdr3_nt: TGTGCCAGCAGCTTAGGTCCAGGGGAGGGCTATGGCTACACCTTC; cdr3_aa: CASSLGPGEGYGYTF; d_call: .; j_call: TRBJ1-2; v_call: TRBV11-2; clone_size: .
cdr3_nt: TGCGCCAGCAGCGAAGTGGGGGGGGATACGCAGTATTTT; cdr3_aa: CASSEVGGDTQYF; d_call: TRBD2; j_call: TRBJ2-3; v_call: TRBV10-2; clone_size: few
cdr3_nt: TGTGCCAGCAGTTGGGCAGGCCTCTCCTACAATGAGCAGTTCTTC; cdr3_aa: CASSWAGLSYNEQFF; d_call: .; j_call: TRBJ2-1; v_call: TRBV12-3/TRBV12-4; clone_size: .
cdr3_nt: TGTGCCAGCAGCCAAGATCTAGCGGGAGGGGCCTACGAGCAGTACTTC; cdr3_aa: CASSQDLAGGAYEQYF; d_call: TRBD2; j_call: TRBJ2-7; v_call: TRBV3-1; clone_size: .
cdr3_nt: TGCAGCGTTGAGAGTCGGGGATTGGAGCAGTACTTC; cdr3_aa: CSVESRGLEQYF; d_call: .; j_call: TRBJ2-5; v_call: TRBV29-1; clone_size: .
cdr3_nt: TGTGCCAGCAGCCCTCTCAACACGGCAACTAATGAAAAACTGTTTTTT; cdr3_aa: CASSPLNTATNEKLFF; d_call: .; j_call: TRBJ1-4; v_call: TRBV14; clone_size: few
cdr3_nt: TGCAGCGTTGATCAAGGTCTTGGACAGCCCCAGCATTTT; cdr3_aa: CSVDQGLGQPQHF; d_call: .; j_call: TRBJ1-5; v_call: TRBV29-1; clone_size: few
cdr3_nt: TGTGCCAGCAGTGAAATCGGGACAGGTTGGAATCAGCCCCAGCATTTT; cdr3_aa: CASSEIGTGWNQPQHF; d_call: TRBD1; j_call: TRBJ1-5; v_call: TRBV6-1; clone_size: .
cdr3_nt: TGTGCCACCAGTGATCCTCCGAAGTCCGGGATACGCACCGGGGAGCTGTTTTTT; cdr3_aa: CATSDPPKSGIRTGELFF; d_call: .; j_call: TRBJ2-2; v_call: TRBV24-1; clone_size: .
cdr3_nt: TGTGCCATCAGGAAGGGTTTGGGGCAGTACGAGCAGTACTTC; cdr3_aa: CAIRKGLGQYEQYF; d_call: .; j_call: TRBJ2-7; v_call: TRBV10-3; clone_size: few
cdr3_nt: TGTGCCAGCAGCCTAAACGGACAGGGCTTCGAGACCCAGTACTTC; cdr3_aa: CASSLNGQGFETQYF; d_call: TRBD1; j_call: TRBJ2-5; v_call: TRBV12-3/TRBV12-4; clone_size: few
cdr3_nt: TGTGCCAGCAGCCAAGAGCAAGGACAGGGCTACGAGCAGTACTTC; cdr3_aa: CASSQEQGQGYEQYF; d_call: TRBD1; j_call: TRBJ2-7; v_call: TRBV4-2; clone_size: .
cdr3_nt: TGTGCCAGCAGCTTGCTGAGATCGGGGGGCCCAGATACGCAGTATTTT; cdr3_aa: CASSLLRSGGPDTQYF; d_call: .; j_call: TRBJ2-3; v_call: TRBV5-5; clone_size: .
cdr3_nt: TGCAGTGCTAGAGCAGACAATGAGCAGTTCTTC; cdr3_aa: CSARADNEQFF; d_call: .; j_call: TRBJ2-1; v_call: TRBV20-1; clone_size: .
cdr3_nt: TGCGCCAGCAGCCGGGAGGGTAGCGGGTACAATGAGCAGTTCTTC; cdr3_aa: CASSREGSGYNEQFF; d_call: TRBD2; j_call: TRBJ2-1; v_call: TRBV4-1; clone_size: once
cdr3_nt: TGTGCCAGCCCGCCAGGACTAGCGGCCCGAGGAGAGACCCAGTACTTC; cdr3_aa: CASPPGLAARGETQYF; d_call: TRBD2; j_call: TRBJ2-5; v_call: TRBV2; clone_size: .
cdr3_nt: TGTGCCAGCAGCTTAGTGTATGGGGAGACCCAGTACTTC; cdr3_aa: CASSLVYGETQYF; d_call: .; j_call: TRBJ2-5; v_call: TRBV7-2; clone_size: few
cdr3_nt: TGTGCCAGCAGCTGGGGGGACAGGGCTTTATCCTACGAGCAGTACTTC; cdr3_aa: CASSWGDRALSYEQYF; d_call: TRBD1; j_call: TRBJ2-7; v_call: TRBV7-2; clone_size: .
cdr3_nt: TGTGCCAGCTCAAGAGGGATCTCGGGCGAGCAGTACTTC; cdr3_aa: CASSRGISGEQYF; d_call: .; j_call: TRBJ2-7; v_call: TRBV18; clone_size: .
cdr3_nt: TGTGCCAGCAGCCGGATTGAGCTCTACTCCTACGAGCAGTACTTC; cdr3_aa: CASSRIELYSYEQYF; d_call: .; j_call: TRBJ2-7; v_call: TRBV7-2; clone_size: few
cdr3_nt: TGTGCCAGCAGCTTAATCGGAGGTAGCTCCTACAATGAGCAGTACTTC; cdr3_aa: CASSLIGGSSYNEQYF; d_call: .; j_call: TRBJ2-7; v_call: TRBV7-9; clone_size: few
cdr3_nt: TGTGCCAGCAGCCAGCTCGGGACAGGACAAAAACTGTTTTTT; cdr3_aa: CASSQLGTGQKLFF; d_call: TRBD1; j_call: TRBJ1-4; v_call: TRBV3-1; clone_size: .
cdr3_nt: TGCGCCAGCAGCTTGGTCACGGGGGCGCGTACAGATACGCAGTATTTT; cdr3_aa: CASSLVTGARTDTQYF; d_call: .; j_call: TRBJ2-3; v_call: TRBV5-1; clone_size: few
cdr3_nt: TGTGCCAGCAGTTACTCGCTTGCGTTGACCTACGAGCAGTACTTC; cdr3_aa: CASSYSLALTYEQYF; d_call: .; j_call: TRBJ2-7; v_call: TRBV6-2/TRBV6-3; clone_size: once
cdr3_nt: TGTGCCAGCAGTGAATATAAAAGCTATGGCTACACCTTC; cdr3_aa: CASSEYKSYGYTF; d_call: .; j_call: TRBJ1-2; v_call: TRBV25-1; clone_size: few
cdr3_nt: TGCAGTGCTAGAACTTCCGTAGCGGGGGGGGACGAGCAGTACTTC; cdr3_aa: CSARTSVAGGDEQYF; d_call: TRBD2; j_call: TRBJ2-7; v_call: TRBV20-1; clone_size: .
cdr3_nt: TGTGCCAGCCTCTGGCCCACAGAGACCCAGTACTTC; cdr3_aa: CASLWPTETQYF; d_call: .; j_call: TRBJ2-5; v_call: TRBV14; clone_size: .